The next 17 T cell receptor beta chains were all read from a single sample in a study of human CD8 memory T cell subsets. Researchers made TCR beta libraries via UMI-labeled 5' RACE. TCRdb derives one entry per CDR3 protein from the 5' RACE reads, leaving out DNA. The sample table sets out roughly 5,000 distinct CDR3 sequences. Material for sequencing was CD8+ effector memory T cells (TEM) sorted from PBMCs. As for subset: effector memory CD8 T cells, CCR7- CD45RO+ CD95+. All receptors come from a human donor in good health.

The chain recombines TRBV9 with TRBJ2-2. The CDR3 length is 11 residues. Germline V gene sequence: CDR1 SGDLS, CDR2 YYNGEE. CDR3: CASSVGGELFF.

This chain uses TRBV7-2 with TRBJ2-1; TCRdb returns TRBD2, unconfirmable since there is no DNA. The germline CDR1 and CDR2 sequences are SGHTA and FQGNSA. The CDR3 length is 18 residues. This CDR3 reads CASSFPSYLGLAVNEQFF.

The chain joins TRBV28 to TRBJ2-1; TCRdb's assignment of TRBD2 cannot be checked, as there is no DNA. In germline, CDR1 is MDHEN, CDR2 SYDVKM. This CDR3 is 18 amino acids long. The CDR3 reads CASSSHVGLAGTLYEQFF. The full variable domain, in which reference TRBV28 and TRBJ2-1 provide the parts outside the CDR3, is DVKVTQSSRYLVKRTGEKVFLECVQDMDHENMFWYRQDPGLGLRLIYFSYDVKMKEKGDIPEGYSVSREKKERFSLILESASTNQTSMYLCASSSHVGLAGTLYEQFFGPGTRLTVL.

V gene TRBV15 combines with J gene TRBJ2-3. CDR3 length equals 12 residues. Germline CDR1 reads LNHNV; CDR2 reads YYDKDF (reference sequence). The CDR3 reads CATGQTPDTQYF. The variable domain in full, completed from reference TRBV15 and TRBJ2-3, reads DAMVIQNPRYQVTQFGKPVTLSCSQTLNHNVMYWYQQKSSQAPKLLFHYYDKDFNNEADTPDNFQSRRPNTSFCFLDIRSPGLGDTAMYLCATGQTPDTQYFGPGTRLTVL.

V gene TRBV11-1 combines with J gene TRBJ1-6. The CDR3 contains 12 residues. Looked up from germline, CDR1 is SGHAT and CDR2 is FQDESV (reference sequence). The CDR3: CASSLGSSPLHF.

The chain uses TRBV19 and TRBJ2-7; TCRdb designates TRBD1, a call that cannot be tested without DNA. CDR1 is LNHDA, CDR2 SQIVND, per germline (reference sequence). This CDR3 contains 14 residues. The chain's CDR3 is CASSIGQGALEQYF.

The chain couples TRBV30 to TRBJ1-3. The CDR3 loop spans 13 amino acids. Per the germline V gene, CDR1 is GTSNPN and CDR2 is SVGIG (reference sequence). CDR3 residues: CAWSSDSGNTIYF.

This clonotype is called medium-sized based on its frequency. The chain is built from TRBV5-1 and TRBJ2-1; the TRBD1 assignment by TCRdb is unverifiable without DNA. CDR3 size: 14 residues. Germline V gene lookup returns CDR1 SGHRS and CDR2 YFSETQ. The CDR3 loop is CASSFGTFYNEQFF.

The CDR3 spells CASSFSLAGYNEQFF. The V and J genes are TRBV5-1 and TRBJ2-1; TCRdb's assignment of TRBD2 cannot be checked, as there is no DNA. CDR3 length equals 15 residues. The germline CDR1 and CDR2 sequences are SGHRS and YFSETQ.

The rearrangement joins TRBV5-1 to TRBJ2-1; the D call of TRBD1 rests on TCRdb alone, since no DNA is present to check it. This CDR3 region has 15 residues. Germline V gene data show CDR1 as SGHRS and CDR2 as YFSETQ. The CDR3 here is CASSWRGGIYNEQFF.

In terms of frequency, this clonotype is medium-sized. The V gene is TRBV19, the J gene TRBJ2-2. CDR1 and CDR2 (germline): LNHDA, SQIVND (reference sequence). This CDR3 contains 13 residues. The CDR3 sequence: CASSIVSGGELFF.

V usage is TRBV19 and J usage is TRBJ2-7; TCRdb proposes TRBD1, but this gene call is untestable without DNA. The CDR3 spans 14 residues. Germline V gene lookup returns CDR1 LNHDA and CDR2 SQIVND (reference sequence). The CDR3 loop is CASSIAGTGYEQYF.

The rearrangement joins TRBV4-1 to TRBJ1-1; TCRdb names TRBD1, which stays unverified in the absence of DNA. The V gene's germline CDR1 is MGHRA and CDR2 YSYEKL. CDR3 length equals 14 residues. The CDR3 reads CASSQLQVNTEAFF.

V gene TRBV3-1 combines with J gene TRBJ2-3; checking the TCRdb D call of TRBD2 is not possible without DNA. Germline CDR1 is LGHDT and CDR2 is YNNKEL (reference sequence). The CDR3 is 16 residues long. The CDR3 reads CASSPYSGDITDTQYF.

The chain combines TRBV5-4 with TRBJ2-1; TCRdb outputs TRBD1, but without DNA this stays unchecked. From germline, CDR1 is SGHNT and CDR2 YYREEE (reference sequence). CDR3 length: 14 amino acids. This CDR3 reads CASSSYAGNNEQFF.

The chain couples TRBV29-1 to TRBJ2-3; TCRdb proposes TRBD2, but this gene call is untestable without DNA. The CDR3 totals 14 residues. Looked up from germline, CDR1 is SQVTM and CDR2 is ANQGSEA. The CDR3 region is CSSAGTSGIDTQYF.

The gene calls are TRBV5-4 and TRBJ2-7; TCRdb picks TRBD1, but there is no DNA to check that call. The CDR3 is 13 residues long. Germline loops: CDR1 SGHNT, CDR2 YYREEE (reference sequence). CDR3 protein: CASSTGQDYEQYF. The entire variable domain, with the rest obtained from reference TRBV5-4 and TRBJ2-7, is as follows: ETGVTQSPTHLIKTRGQQVTLRCSSQSGHNTVSWYQQALGQGPQFIFQYYREEENGRGNFPPRFSGLQFPNYSSELNVNALELDDSALYLCASSTGQDYEQYFGPGTRLTVT.